This T cell receptor (beta chain) was retrieved from a study of control samples from healthy donors and cancer patients (dated by TCRdb to 2020 to 2021). Libraries came from the immunoSEQ multiplex PCR assay. Sourced from immuneACCESS, this table was stored by TCRdb with only in-frame sequences that have V and J called. A share of the clones is absent; for the studies checked, an unresolved V gene accounts for under half, and the remainder has no known explanation. In this sample the table shows tens of thousands of clones, 94% of which occur a single time. Of the sample, less than 4% falls within the top ten clones. V and J are truncated by 0 bases and 3 bases respectively, leaving an intervening sequence of 17 bases. From a lookup of the germline V gene, CDR1 and CDR2 are LGHNA and YNFKEQ. Measured from the cysteine to the phenylalanine, the CDR3 is 17 residues long. Left in the record is the CDR3 DNA by itself, 51 bases read in frame from the first base.

In this sample, this clone turned up once. Its cognate antigen has yet to be identified. Qualities for individual bases were not recorded, and no much larger clone is one base off. The clonotype comes from a man aged 30 to 45 in good health. The specimen sequenced was blood. The sequence is built from TRBV4-2 and TRBJ1-1; possibly the D gene is TRBD1, per 5 matching bases. The CDR3 in this case is CASSQEGGRGVYTEAFF. The DNA sequence is TGTGCCAGCAGCCAAGAGGGCGGCAGAGGGGTTTACACTGAAGCTTTCTTT.